These 20 T cell receptor beta chains were all obtained from the same sample, sequenced in a study of T cell responses to AZD1222 COVID-19 vaccine listed by TCRdb under 2021. The time point label of this sample denotes: about 28 days (+/-7) after the second vaccine dose. Libraries were made using the immunoSEQ multiplex PCR assay. TCRdb mirrors the immuneACCESS table, restricted to in-frame sequences. Some clones are absent from its copies; in checked studies, under half trace to an unresolved V gene, and the reason for the others is unknown. The sample profile shows about 78,000 clones; about nine tenths of them were found once. Jointly, the top ten make up over 1.3% of the sample. The sequencing here drew on peripheral blood, taken 28 days after the second AZD1222 dose. All receptors derive from an adult who received the AZD1222 COVID-19 vaccine.

The chain employs TRBV7-2 and TRBJ1-1; unclear D gene. Trimming pared 8 bases from V and 0 bases from J, leaving 13 bases between. The CDR3 contains 14 residues. Germline assignment: CDR1 SGHTA and CDR2 FQGNSA. CDR3 sequence reads: CASHRNNMNTEAFF. DNA of the CDR3: TGTGCCAGCCACCGTAATAACATGAACACTGAAGCTTTCTTT.

The chain recombines TRBV27 with TRBJ1-6, with D hard to call. Trimming pared 5 bases from V and 8 bases from J, leaving 10 bases between. The CDR3 loop spans 13 amino acids. Germline V lookup: CDR1 MNHEY, CDR2 SMNVEV (reference sequence). Written as DNA, the CDR3 is TGTGCCAGCAGTCCGGTTCTGGATTCACCCCTCCACTTT. It encodes CASSPVLDSPLHF.

The V call is TRBV18, the J call TRBJ1-6; D call uncertain. The CDR3 runs 15 residues. Germline values: CDR1 KGHSH, CDR2 LQKENI. The V end lost 2 bases, the J end lost 5 bases, and 10 bases lay between the germline ends. DNA of the CDR3: TGTGCCAGCTCACCATTTGACTTAGATAATTCACCCCTCCACTTT. Residues: CASSPFDLDNSPLHF.

The chain is built from TRBV24-1 and TRBJ2-3; possibly TRBD2 for D (5 bases). V lost 12 bases, J lost 1 base, and 22 bases lay in between. The CDR3 length is 16 residues. From germline, CDR1 is KGHDR and CDR2 SFDVKD. The CDR3 DNA sequence: TGTGCCCCCCCCGGGGAGACCGGTGATGGCACAGATACGCAGTATTTT. Translation gives CAPPGETGDGTDTQYF.

This clone turned up a few times. CDR3 loop: CASSVLHRGGNQPQHF. CDR3 coding DNA: TGTGCCAGCAGTGTACTTCACAGGGGTGGCAATCAGCCCCAGCATTTT. This chain links TRBV6-2 or TRBV6-3 with TRBJ1-5, with 7 nucleotides matching TRBD1. The CDR3 runs to 16 residues. Germline V gives CDR1 MNHEY, CDR2 SVGEGT. Unmatched junction bases numbered 9, after V lost 5 bases and J lost 2 bases.

This clone has just a few counts. This chain joins TRBV27 and TRBJ1-6; D is unresolved. Germline CDR1 MNHEY, CDR2 SMNVEV (reference sequence). The CDR3 has 16 residues. Trimming took 1 base from V and 13 from J, leaving 20 bases between them. CDR3 protein: CASSLYGWQPHIPLHF. The CDR3, as DNA: TGTGCCAGCAGTTTATATGGGTGGCAGCCCCATATTCCCCTCCACTTT.

The V and J genes are TRBV24-1 and TRBJ2-7; 7 bases are a match to TRBD1. From germline, CDR1 is KGHDR and CDR2 SFDVKD. This CDR3 is built from 13 residues. Unmatched junction bases numbered 4, after V lost 4 bases and J lost 5 bases. The CDR3 DNA sequence: TGTGCCACCAGTGAACCGACAGGGAACGAGCAGTACTTC. Translation: CATSEPTGNEQYF.

The chain links TRBV5-8 to TRBJ2-1; 7 nucleotides line up with TRBD2. Trimming at V came to 0 bases and at J to 0 bases, leaving 3 bases not matched to a gene. CDR1 is SGHTS, CDR2 YDEGEE, per germline. CDR3 length: 16 residues. The chain's CDR3 is CASSLVRGSSYNEQFF. The DNA for the CDR3 is TGTGCCAGCAGCTTGGTGCGGGGGAGCTCCTACAATGAGCAGTTCTTC.

The chain uses TRBV5-5 and TRBJ1-2; the match to TRBD1 covers 7 bases. V shed 4 bases, J shed 3 bases, and the junction held 6 bases outside the gene matches. The germline V gene has CDR1 SGHKS and CDR2 YYEKEE (reference sequence). This CDR3 contains 14 residues. The CDR3 is CASSQQGTHYGYTF. The DNA of the CDR3 is TGTGCCAGCAGCCAACAGGGGACCCACTATGGCTACACCTTC.

V usage is TRBV28 and J usage is TRBJ1-1; D gene unclear. Germline assignment: CDR1 MDHEN and CDR2 SYDVKM. Trimming stripped 8 bases from V and 4 bases from J, with 17 bases between. This CDR3 spans 14 amino acids. CDR3 amino acids: CASGLQVPGTEAFF. As DNA, the CDR3 is TGTGCCAGCGGATTGCAGGTTCCGGGCACTGAAGCTTTCTTT.

The rearrangement uses TRBV6-5 and TRBJ1-4; tentatively, D is TRBD1 (5 bases). The CDR3 sequence is 15 residues long. Germline-derived CDR1 and CDR2 are MNHEY and SVGAGI. V was shortened by 7 bases and J by 8 bases, with 20 bases between the two germline ends. The CDR3 loop is CASIGSGGIEEKLFF. The DNA of the CDR3 is TGTGCCAGCATAGGGTCGGGGGGGATTGAAGAAAAACTGTTTTTT.

This clone was seen only a few times. This rearrangement joins TRBV30 to TRBJ1-1; TRBD1 aligns across 7 bases. CDR3 length: 13 residues. V was pared by 5 bases and J by 0 bases, with 3 bases of the junction left unmatched. Germline V lookup: CDR1 GTSNPN, CDR2 SVGIG (reference sequence). The CDR3 nucleotides read TGTGCCTGGGGAGACAGGGTGAACACTGAAGCTTTCTTT. It codes for CAWGDRVNTEAFF.

The rearrangement uses TRBV4-1 and TRBJ2-7, with no clear D. Trimming removed 1 base at V and 0 bases at J, with 4 bases between. Germline values: CDR1 MGHRA, CDR2 YSYEKL. This CDR3 has 13 residues. The CDR3 DNA sequence: TGCGCCAGCAGCCAAGGAGGCTCCTACGAGCAGTACTTC. Its protein is CASSQGGSYEQYF.

The chain has TRBV6-4 and TRBJ1-1, with 11 bases that match TRBD1. With V trimmed by 4 bases and J by 6 bases, 4 bases remained unmatched. Germline assignment: CDR1 MRHNA and CDR2 SNTAGT. The CDR3 sequence is 14 residues long. The CDR3 here is CASSAKGQGAEAFF. The CDR3 nucleotides are TGTGCCAGCAGTGCCAAGGGACAGGGGGCTGAAGCTTTCTTT.

The chain is built from TRBV5-1 and TRBJ1-1, with 7 bases that match TRBD1. There are 12 residues in the CDR3. With V trimmed by 3 bases and J by 11 bases, 7 bases remained unmatched. Per the germline V gene, CDR1 is SGHRS and CDR2 is YFSETQ. The CDR3 reads CASSSDRLGAFF. CDR3 DNA sequence: TGCGCCAGCAGCTCGGACAGGCTGGGTGCTTTCTTT.

CDR3 DNA sequence: TGTGCCAGCAGCCAAACCTTTACAGGGACCCAAGAGACCCAGTACTTC. Protein: CASSQTFTGTQETQYF. This chain joins TRBV5-6 and TRBJ2-5, with D possibly TRBD1 on 6 matching bases. CDR3 length: 16 residues. The germline gives CDR1 SGHDT, CDR2 YYEEEE. With 4 bases removed from V and 1 base from J, the gap between germline ends came to 17 bases.

CDR3 residues: CASSIGWRGRKNTGELFF. DNA of the CDR3: TGTGCCAGTAGTATAGGATGGAGGGGGCGAAAGAACACCGGGGAGCTGTTTTTT. J is TRBJ2-2 and V is TRBV19, with D maybe TRBD1 (7 bases). Germline CDR1 LNHDA, CDR2 SQIVND (reference sequence). The CDR3 is made up of 18 amino acids. Trimming took off 1 base at V and 1 base at J, with 16 bases between the two ends.

V gene TRBV2 combines with J gene TRBJ1-1, with 8 bases fitting TRBD1. Germline-derived CDR1 and CDR2 are SNHLY and FYNNEI. V lost 8 bases to trimming and J lost 5 bases; unmatched junction nucleotides: 7. This CDR3 spans 13 amino acids. The DNA for the CDR3 is TGTGCCAGCGTCCGGGACAGGCAAACTGAAGCTTTCTTT. Its translation is CASVRDRQTEAFF.

V usage is TRBV24-1 and J usage is TRBJ2-1; 13 bases match TRBD2. Germline CDR1 reads KGHDR; CDR2 reads SFDVKD. This CDR3 has 16 residues. The junction had 6 bases not matched to a gene; V was cut back by 4 bases and J by 7 bases. In DNA, the CDR3 is TGTGCCACCAGTGAGACTAGCGGGGGGCCCGGGAATGAGCAGTTCTTC. The encoded protein is CATSETSGGPGNEQFF.

The rearrangement joins TRBV5-8 to TRBJ2-1, with 8 bases lining up with TRBD1. Per germline, CDR1 SGHTS and CDR2 YDEGEE. Losses at the gene ends were 4 bases for V and 7 bases for J; bases not matched to a gene: 10. The length of the CDR3 is 15 residues. CDR3 residues: CASSNPGQGLNEQFF. CDR3 bases: TGTGCCAGCAGCAACCCCGGACAGGGACTTAATGAGCAGTTCTTC. Based on the CDR3 plus reference TRBV5-8 and TRBJ2-1, the full variable domain is EAGVTQSPTHLIKTRGQQATLRCSPISGHTSVYWYQQALGLGLQFLLWYDEGEERNRGNFPPRFSGRQFPNYSSELNVNALELEDSALYLCASSNPGQGLNEQFFGPGTRLTVL.